This TCR beta chain was recovered during a study of a mutant IDH1 vaccine in newly diagnosed glioma. Overall study context: Earlier treatment was radiotherapy, temozolomide, or both, with most getting both. General observations from the study: The vaccine induced immune responses, and these occurred in roughly 95% of patients.

V was pared by 6 bases and J by 8 bases, with 11 bases between. CDR3 size: 11 residues. Germline assignment: CDR1 DFQATT and CDR2 SNEGSKA (reference sequence). With respect to this clone: As yet, its antigen is unknown.

The data were produced by immunoSEQ multiplex PCR, yet TCRdb's version contains in-frame clones alone and is incomplete. This table holds tens of thousands of clones, roughly 90% found once. This sample's time point: week 5, during vaccination. Vaccination used 300 ug of mutant IDH1 20-mer peptide per dose, with topical imiquimod. The material sequenced was PBMCs, taken from a glioma patient whose treatment included an IDH1 peptide vaccine. The chain recombines TRBV20-1 with TRBJ2-1; D remains unclear. The sequence was obtained from a woman aged 45 to 65 with glioma. The CDR3 DNA follows: TGCAGTGCCCCGAGGAGTTATGAGCAGTTCTTC. Translating it yields CSAPRSYEQFF.